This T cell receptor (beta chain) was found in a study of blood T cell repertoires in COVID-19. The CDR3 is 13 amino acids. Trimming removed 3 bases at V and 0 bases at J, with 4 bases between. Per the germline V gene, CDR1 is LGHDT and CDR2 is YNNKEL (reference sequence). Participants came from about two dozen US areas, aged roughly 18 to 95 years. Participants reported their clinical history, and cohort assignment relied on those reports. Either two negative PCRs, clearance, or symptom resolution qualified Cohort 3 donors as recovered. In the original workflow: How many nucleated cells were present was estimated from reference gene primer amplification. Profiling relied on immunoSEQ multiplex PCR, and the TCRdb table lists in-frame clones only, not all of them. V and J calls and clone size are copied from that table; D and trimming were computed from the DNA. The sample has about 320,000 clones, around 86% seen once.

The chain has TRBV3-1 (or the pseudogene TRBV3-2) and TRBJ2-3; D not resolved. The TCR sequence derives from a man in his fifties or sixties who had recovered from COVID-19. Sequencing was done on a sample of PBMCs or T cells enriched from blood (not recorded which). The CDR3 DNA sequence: TGTGCCAGCAGCCACCTTAGCACAGATACGCAGTATTTT. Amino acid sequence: CASSHLSTDTQYF.